Listed below are T cell receptor beta chains from one sample, sequenced in a study of blood T cells in healthy people across ages. Each CDR3 protein is one row after TCRdb ran MiXCR on the 5' RACE reads. The sample has some 1.5 million distinct CDR3 sequences; approximately 42% are singletons. Sequencing was performed on blood. The receptors were gathered from a woman younger than 35 in good health. Both conserved end residues are part of each CDR3. The D gene is left open where the match is weak. Not every row has a clone size; where given, it reads once, few, many or a size class.

cdr3_aa: CASSRRTSGTDTQYF; cdr3_nt: TGTGCCAGCAGCCGAAGGACTAGTGGTACAGATACGCAGTATTTT; clone_size: -; d_call: TRBD2; j_call: TRBJ2-3; v_call: TRBV3-1
cdr3_aa: CASGATGPQHF; cdr3_nt: TGTGCCAGCGGGGCGACGGGGCCCCAGCATTTT; clone_size: -; d_call: -; j_call: TRBJ1-5; v_call: TRBV6-6
cdr3_aa: CASSQDNADLLETQYF; cdr3_nt: TGTGCCAGCAGCCAAGATAATGCAGATTTACTGGAGACCCAGTACTTC; clone_size: many; d_call: -; j_call: TRBJ2-5; v_call: TRBV14
cdr3_aa: CASSSDRGRLETQYF; cdr3_nt: TGTGCCAGCAGCTCTGACAGGGGAAGGTTAGAGACCCAGTACTTC; clone_size: few; d_call: TRBD1; j_call: TRBJ2-5; v_call: TRBV9
cdr3_aa: CATSRDLPTSTQETQYF; cdr3_nt: TGTGCCACCAGCAGAGATCTCCCTACAAGCACCCAAGAGACCCAGTACTTC; clone_size: -; d_call: -; j_call: TRBJ2-5; v_call: TRBV15
cdr3_aa: CSARDRSWETQYF; cdr3_nt: TGCAGTGCTAGAGATCGATCGTGGGAGACCCAGTACTTC; clone_size: -; d_call: -; j_call: TRBJ2-5; v_call: TRBV20-1
cdr3_aa: CASSWSGGGEQFF; cdr3_nt: TGTGCCAGCAGTTGGTCTGGGGGGGGCGAGCAGTTCTTC; clone_size: -; d_call: -; j_call: TRBJ2-1; v_call: TRBV12-3/TRBV12-4
cdr3_aa: CASSDSDGYEQYF; cdr3_nt: TGTGCCAGCAGCGACTCGGACGGCTACGAGCAGTACTTC; clone_size: few; d_call: -; j_call: TRBJ2-7; v_call: TRBV12-3/TRBV12-4
cdr3_aa: CAISEAGPRRNEQFF; cdr3_nt: TGTGCCATCAGTGAGGCTGGACCCCGTCGGAATGAGCAGTTCTTC; clone_size: -; d_call: -; j_call: TRBJ2-1; v_call: TRBV10-3
cdr3_aa: CASSVWRVDTQYF; cdr3_nt: TGTGCCAGCAGCGTATGGCGGGTGGATACGCAGTATTTT; clone_size: -; d_call: -; j_call: TRBJ2-3; v_call: TRBV11-2
cdr3_aa: CASSLAAATYGYTF; cdr3_nt: TGTGCCAGCAGCTTAGCCGCGGCAACCTATGGCTACACCTTC; clone_size: few; d_call: -; j_call: TRBJ1-2; v_call: TRBV7-2
cdr3_aa: CASGQLRGVRSTDTQYF; cdr3_nt: TGTGCCAGCGGACAACTGCGGGGTGTGCGCAGCACAGATACGCAGTATTTT; clone_size: -; d_call: -; j_call: TRBJ2-3; v_call: TRBV7-9
cdr3_aa: CSARVGIANYGYTF; cdr3_nt: TGCAGTGCTAGGGTTGGGATTGCTAACTATGGCTACACCTTC; clone_size: -; d_call: -; j_call: TRBJ1-2; v_call: TRBV20-1
cdr3_aa: CASSPHRDPYNEQYF; cdr3_nt: TGCGCCAGCAGCCCGCACAGGGACCCCTACAATGAGCAGTACTTC; clone_size: -; d_call: -; j_call: TRBJ2-7; v_call: TRBV5-1
cdr3_aa: CATMGGAYEQYF; cdr3_nt: TGTGCCACTATGGGGGGGGCCTACGAGCAGTACTTC; clone_size: few; d_call: TRBD2; j_call: TRBJ2-7; v_call: TRBV25-1
cdr3_aa: CASSLVGAWVQPQHF; cdr3_nt: TGTGCCAGCAGTTTAGTGGGGGCGTGGGTTCAGCCCCAGCATTTT; clone_size: -; d_call: -; j_call: TRBJ1-5; v_call: TRBV28
cdr3_aa: CASSESGRYTEAFF; cdr3_nt: TGTGCCAGCAGTGAAAGCGGGAGGTACACTGAAGCTTTCTTT; clone_size: -; d_call: -; j_call: TRBJ1-1; v_call: TRBV6-1
cdr3_aa: CASSYPDGNTEAFF; cdr3_nt: TGTGCCAGCAGTTACCCGGACGGGAACACTGAAGCTTTCTTT; clone_size: -; d_call: -; j_call: TRBJ1-1; v_call: TRBV6-6
cdr3_aa: CSVGHLAAIQETQYF; cdr3_nt: TGCAGCGTTGGTCACCTGGCCGCGATACAAGAGACCCAGTACTTC; clone_size: -; d_call: -; j_call: TRBJ2-5; v_call: TRBV29-1
cdr3_aa: CASSFAGAASTDTQYF; cdr3_nt: TGTGCCAGCAGTTTCGCAGGGGCAGCTAGCACAGATACGCAGTATTTT; clone_size: few; d_call: -; j_call: TRBJ2-3; v_call: TRBV27
cdr3_aa: CASSRLKQGASPLHF; cdr3_nt: TGTGCCAGCAGCCGACTTAAACAGGGGGCTTCACCCCTCCACTTT; clone_size: few; d_call: TRBD1; j_call: TRBJ1-6; v_call: TRBV4-2
cdr3_aa: CASRTPNTGELFF; cdr3_nt: TGTGCCAGCCGAACACCGAACACCGGGGAGCTGTTTTTT; clone_size: few; d_call: -; j_call: TRBJ2-2; v_call: TRBV7-9
cdr3_aa: CASSAMEKLEQYF; cdr3_nt: TGTGCCAGCAGTGCAATGGAAAAGTTAGAGCAGTACTTC; clone_size: -; d_call: -; j_call: TRBJ2-7; v_call: TRBV27
cdr3_aa: CASSRVLRAANTGELFF; cdr3_nt: TGCGCCAGCAGCCGAGTCCTAAGAGCAGCGAACACCGGGGAGCTGTTTTTT; clone_size: -; d_call: -; j_call: TRBJ2-2; v_call: TRBV4-3
cdr3_aa: CASTLLGGLNTEAFF; cdr3_nt: TGTGCCAGCACCCTCTTAGGGGGCTTGAACACTGAAGCTTTCTTT; clone_size: few; d_call: TRBD1; j_call: TRBJ1-1; v_call: TRBV12-3/TRBV12-4
cdr3_aa: CASTSSLQYDTQYF; cdr3_nt: TGTGCCAGCACCTCTTCGCTACAATACGATACGCAGTATTTT; clone_size: once; d_call: -; j_call: TRBJ2-3; v_call: TRBV6-6
cdr3_aa: CASSVTSGGYNERFF; cdr3_nt: TGTGCCAGCAGCGTGACTAGCGGGGGCTACAATGAGCGGTTCTTC; clone_size: -; d_call: TRBD2; j_call: TRBJ2-1; v_call: TRBV9
cdr3_aa: CAIMWGRSSTDTQYF; cdr3_nt: TGTGCCATCATGTGGGGGCGGTCTTCCACAGATACGCAGTATTTT; clone_size: -; d_call: -; j_call: TRBJ2-3; v_call: TRBV10-3
cdr3_aa: CSVEDDSAEAFF; cdr3_nt: TGCAGCGTTGAAGACGACAGTGCTGAAGCTTTCTTT; clone_size: few; d_call: -; j_call: TRBJ1-1; v_call: TRBV29-1
cdr3_aa: CASSLLTSGSGSNEQFF; cdr3_nt: TGTGCTAGCAGCTTACTGACTAGCGGGAGTGGCAGCAATGAGCAGTTCTTC; clone_size: few; d_call: TRBD2; j_call: TRBJ2-1; v_call: TRBV7-7
cdr3_aa: CSVAEDRLIAYEQYF; cdr3_nt: TGCAGCGTGGCCGAGGACAGGCTTATAGCCTACGAGCAGTACTTC; clone_size: -; d_call: TRBD1; j_call: TRBJ2-7; v_call: TRBV29-1
cdr3_aa: CASSWEGLNTEAFF; cdr3_nt: TGTGCCAGCAGTTGGGAGGGACTGAACACTGAAGCTTTCTTT; clone_size: -; d_call: -; j_call: TRBJ1-1; v_call: TRBV6-5
cdr3_aa: CSAGVTEAFF; cdr3_nt: TGCAGCGCCGGGGTAACTGAAGCTTTCTTT; clone_size: few; d_call: -; j_call: TRBJ1-1; v_call: TRBV29-1
cdr3_aa: CSVNTLFTGELFF; cdr3_nt: TGCAGCGTAAACACCCTTTTCACCGGGGAGCTGTTTTTT; clone_size: once; d_call: -; j_call: TRBJ2-2; v_call: TRBV29-1
cdr3_aa: CAISRDQLNSPLHF; cdr3_nt: TGTGCCATCAGCCGGGACCAGCTTAATTCACCCCTCCACTTT; clone_size: -; d_call: -; j_call: TRBJ1-6; v_call: TRBV10-3
cdr3_aa: CATSDTQGERGNEQFF; cdr3_nt: TGTGCCACCAGTGATACCCAAGGGGAGCGGGGGAATGAGCAGTTCTTC; clone_size: -; d_call: TRBD2; j_call: TRBJ2-1; v_call: TRBV24-1
cdr3_aa: CASSVGLTDTRYF; cdr3_nt: TGTGCCAGCAGCGTAGGTCTCACAGATACGCGGTATTTT; clone_size: -; d_call: -; j_call: TRBJ2-3; v_call: TRBV9
cdr3_aa: CASTPGVGNQPQHF; cdr3_nt: TGTGCCAGCACCCCCGGGGTGGGTAATCAGCCCCAGCATTTT; clone_size: -; d_call: -; j_call: TRBJ1-5; v_call: TRBV6-1
cdr3_aa: CASSGSYNYGYTF; cdr3_nt: TGTGCCAGCAGTGGTTCTTATAACTATGGCTACACCTTC; clone_size: few; d_call: -; j_call: TRBJ1-2; v_call: TRBV27
cdr3_aa: CASSWRDRGIYNEQYF; cdr3_nt: TGTGCCAGCAGTTGGCGGGACAGGGGGATCTACAATGAGCAGTACTTC; clone_size: few; d_call: TRBD1; j_call: TRBJ2-7; v_call: TRBV6-5
cdr3_aa: CAWSARRGQYF; cdr3_nt: TGTGCCTGGAGTGCCCGTAGAGGGCAGTACTTC; clone_size: -; d_call: -; j_call: TRBJ2-7; v_call: TRBV30
cdr3_aa: CASSSLWLGQNYEQYF; cdr3_nt: TGTGCCAGCAGTTCTCTGTGGCTAGGGCAGAACTACGAGCAGTACTTC; clone_size: -; d_call: -; j_call: TRBJ2-7; v_call: TRBV12-3/TRBV12-4